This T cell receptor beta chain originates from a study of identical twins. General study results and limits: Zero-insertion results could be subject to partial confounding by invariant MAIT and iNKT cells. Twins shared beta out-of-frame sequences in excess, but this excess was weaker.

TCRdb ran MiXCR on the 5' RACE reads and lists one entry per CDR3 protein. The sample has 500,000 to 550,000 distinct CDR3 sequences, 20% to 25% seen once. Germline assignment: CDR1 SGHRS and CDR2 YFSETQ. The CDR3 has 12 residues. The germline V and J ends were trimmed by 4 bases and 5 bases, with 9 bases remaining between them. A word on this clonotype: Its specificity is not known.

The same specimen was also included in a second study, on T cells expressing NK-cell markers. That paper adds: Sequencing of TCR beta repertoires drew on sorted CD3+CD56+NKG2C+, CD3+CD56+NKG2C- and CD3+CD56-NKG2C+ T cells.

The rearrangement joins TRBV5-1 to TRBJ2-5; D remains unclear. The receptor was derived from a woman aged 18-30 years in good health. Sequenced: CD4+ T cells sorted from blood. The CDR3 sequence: CASSLGFETQYF. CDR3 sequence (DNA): TGCGCCAGCAGCCTGGGTTTTGAGACCCAGTACTTC.